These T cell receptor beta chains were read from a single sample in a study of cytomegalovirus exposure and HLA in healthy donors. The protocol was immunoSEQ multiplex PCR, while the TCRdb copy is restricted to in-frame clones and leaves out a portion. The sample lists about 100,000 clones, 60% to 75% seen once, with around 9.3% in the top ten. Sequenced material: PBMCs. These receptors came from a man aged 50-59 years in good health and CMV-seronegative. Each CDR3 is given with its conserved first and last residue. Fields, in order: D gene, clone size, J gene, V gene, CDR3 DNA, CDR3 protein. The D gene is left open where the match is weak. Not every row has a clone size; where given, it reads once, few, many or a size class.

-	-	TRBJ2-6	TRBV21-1	TGTGCCAGCAGCTCGACACAGGGGCAGATCCTCTCTGGGGCCAACGTCCTGACTTTC	CASSSTQGQILSGANVLTF
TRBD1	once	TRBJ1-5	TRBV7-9	TGTGCCAGCAGCTTAGGACAGGGGATCAATCAGCCCCAGCATTTT	CASSLGQGINQPQHF
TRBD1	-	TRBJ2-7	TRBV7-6	TGTGCCAGCAGCTTCGGGACAGGTTGGCAGCAGTACTTC	CASSFGTGWQQYF
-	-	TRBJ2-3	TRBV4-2	TGTGCCAGCAGCCAAGAGGGCCAGGGACACACAGATACGCAGTATTTT	CASSQEGQGHTDTQYF
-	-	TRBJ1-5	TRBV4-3	TGCGCCAGCAGCCAAGGTCAGGGTCTGGGCAATCAGCCCCAGCATTTT	CASSQGQGLGNQPQHF
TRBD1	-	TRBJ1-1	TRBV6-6	TGTGCCAGCAGTATGCCGGGACAGGGATTAGGTGAAGCTTTCTTT	CASSMPGQGLGEAFF
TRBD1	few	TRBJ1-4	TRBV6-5	TGTGCCAGCAGTCGGCGAGGGGGCACTGAAAAACTGTTTTTT	CASSRRGGTEKLFF
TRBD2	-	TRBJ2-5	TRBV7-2	TGTGCCAGCACCGTAGCGGGAGGGCCTGGGACCCAGTACTTC	CASTVAGGPGTQYF
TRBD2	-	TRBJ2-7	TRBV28	TGTGCCAGCAGTTCCCCGTTTCCCGGGACTAGCGGGAGGGCCTTCCCCTACGAGCAGTACTTC	CASSSPFPGTSGRAFPYEQYF
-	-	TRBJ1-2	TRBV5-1	TGCGCCAGCAGCTTGGGTTCCGGGGGCTATGGCTACACCTTC	CASSLGSGGYGYTF
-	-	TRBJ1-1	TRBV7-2	TGTGCCAGCAGCCCAAGCCCCAGGTCGACAGTTGAAGCTTTCTTT	CASSPSPRSTVEAFF
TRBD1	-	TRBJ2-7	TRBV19	TGTGCCAGTAGTATGGGGTGGACAGGCACCTACGAGCAGTACTTC	CASSMGWTGTYEQYF
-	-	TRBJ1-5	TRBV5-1	TGCGCCAGCAGCACCGGACCAGGGGCCAACAATCAGCCCCAGCATTTT	CASSTGPGANNQPQHF
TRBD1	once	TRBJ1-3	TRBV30	TGTGCCTGGAGTGTGGACAGGGGTGGTGGAAACACCATATATTTT	CAWSVDRGGGNTIYF
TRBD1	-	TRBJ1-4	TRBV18	TGTGCCAGCTCAGGGAACAGGGGATCTAATGAAAAACTGTTTTTT	CASSGNRGSNEKLFF
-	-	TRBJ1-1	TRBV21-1	TGTGCCAGCAGCTCACGGACAGGGGAGAGCACTGAAGCTTTCTTT	CASSSRTGESTEAFF
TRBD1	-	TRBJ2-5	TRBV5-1	TGCGCCAGCAGCACCGTACAGGGGGGAGAAGAGACCCAGTACTTC	CASSTVQGGEETQYF
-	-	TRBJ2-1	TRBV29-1	TGCAGCGTGGTCAGGGGGGTTACCTACAATGAGCAGTTCTTC	CSVVRGVTYNEQFF
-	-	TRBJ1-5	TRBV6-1	TGTGCCAGCAGTGACCAGACAGTCGTGGGCAATCAGCCCCAGCATTTT	CASSDQTVVGNQPQHF
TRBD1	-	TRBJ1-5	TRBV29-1	TGCAGCGTAAAGACAGGGGGCCTTTTTGATGGCCGGCCCCAGCATTTT	CSVKTGGLFDGRPQHF
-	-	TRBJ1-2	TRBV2	TGTGCCAGCAGTGAAAGGGGGTATGGCTACACCTTC	CASSERGYGYTF
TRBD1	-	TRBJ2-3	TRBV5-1	TGCGCCAGCAGCTCGCGACAGGGGAGTATAGATACGCAGTATTTT	CASSSRQGSIDTQYF
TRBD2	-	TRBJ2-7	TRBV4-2	TGTGCCAGCAGCCCCACTGTCCGGGAGGCCGCCTACGAGCAGTACTTC	CASSPTVREAAYEQYF
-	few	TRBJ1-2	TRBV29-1	TGCAGCGTTGAAGGGCAGGGTTATGGCTACACCTTC	CSVEGQGYGYTF
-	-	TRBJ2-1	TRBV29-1	TGCAGCGTTCGGTCTTACAATGAGCAGTTCTTC	CSVRSYNEQFF
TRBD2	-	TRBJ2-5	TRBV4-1	TGCGCCAGCAGCCCTCCTAGCGGGCTCGAGACCCAGTACTTC	CASSPPSGLETQYF
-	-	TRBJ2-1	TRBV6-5	TGTGCCAGCAGTCCCATATACGGCGCGGCCAATGAGCAGTTCTTC	CASSPIYGAANEQFF
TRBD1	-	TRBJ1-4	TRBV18	TGTGCCAGCTCACCGGGACAGGGTCAGGAAAAACTGTTTTTT	CASSPGQGQEKLFF
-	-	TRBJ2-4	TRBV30	TGTGCCTGGAGTGAGCCCAGGGGAGCCAAAAACATTCAGTACTTC	CAWSEPRGAKNIQYF
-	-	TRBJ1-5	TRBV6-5	TGTGCCAGCAGTTACTCGACAGGCGGATGGCCCCAGCATTTT	CASSYSTGGWPQHF
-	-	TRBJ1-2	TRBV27	TGTGCCAGCAGCCGAATCGCGGATAACTATGGCTACACCTTC	CASSRIADNYGYTF
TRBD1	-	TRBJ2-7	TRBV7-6	TGTGCCAGCCGAGCGGGACAGGGGTACGAGCAGTACTTC	CASRAGQGYEQYF
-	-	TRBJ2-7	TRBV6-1	TGTGCCAGCAGTTTTTCCTACAGTATCTCCTACGAGCAGTACTTC	CASSFSYSISYEQYF
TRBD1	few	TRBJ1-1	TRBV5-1	TGCGCCAGCAGGACCGCACAGGGGGCACACACTGAAGCTTTCTTT	CASRTAQGAHTEAFF
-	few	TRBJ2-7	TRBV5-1	TGCGCCAGCAGCCCCCAAGGGGGACTAAGCGGGACGTACGAGCAGTACTTC	CASSPQGGLSGTYEQYF
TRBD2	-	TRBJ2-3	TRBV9	TGTGCCAGCAGCGTAGAGGGGGCGGGAGGGTACTACTCGGATACGCAGTATTTT	CASSVEGAGGYYSDTQYF
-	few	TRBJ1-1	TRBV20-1	TGCAAAGGGCTAAGAGGGACTGAAGCTTTCTTT	CKGLRGTEAFF
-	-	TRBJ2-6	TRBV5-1	TGCGCCAGCAGAGTGGGGCAGGAGATTGGGGCCAACGTCCTGACTTTC	CASRVGQEIGANVLTF
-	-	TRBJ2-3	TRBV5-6	TGTGCCAGCAGCGCCGCTAGCTTAGATACGCAGTATTTT	CASSAASLDTQYF
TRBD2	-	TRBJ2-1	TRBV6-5	TGTGCCAGCAAACAAGCGGGAGTAGTGGGCAATGAGCAGTTCTTC	CASKQAGVVGNEQFF
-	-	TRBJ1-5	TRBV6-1	TGTGCCAGCAGTTCCGGGGGCAATCAGCCCCAGCATTTT	CASSSGGNQPQHF
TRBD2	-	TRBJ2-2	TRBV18	TGTGCCAGCTCACCCCGTAGCGGGGGGACCACCGGGGAGCTGTTTTTT	CASSPRSGGTTGELFF
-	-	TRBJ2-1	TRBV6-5	TGTGCCAGCAGTCCCGGGAAGATCCTCAATGAGCAGTTCTTC	CASSPGKILNEQFF
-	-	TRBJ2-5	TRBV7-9	TGTGCCAGCAGCGGGGGGACCTCGGAACAAGAGACCCAGTACTTC	CASSGGTSEQETQYF
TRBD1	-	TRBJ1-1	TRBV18	TGTGCCAGCTCTCTATTCAGGGGGGAGAACACTGAAGCTTTCTTT	CASSLFRGENTEAFF
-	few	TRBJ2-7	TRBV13	TGTGCCAGCAGCTCCGGGGGGCGGGACATTTACGAGCAGTACTTC	CASSSGGRDIYEQYF
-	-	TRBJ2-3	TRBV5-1	TGCGCCAGCAGCCCGCCGCTCAGGGTTAGCACAGATACGCAGTATTTT	CASSPPLRVSTDTQYF
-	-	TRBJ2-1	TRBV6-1	TGTGCCAGCAGTGAAAATCCTAGCTTCCCCCTAAACAATGAGCAGTTCTTC	CASSENPSFPLNNEQFF
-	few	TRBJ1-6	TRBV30	TGTGCCTGGAGTCGACAGAATAATTCACCCCTCCACTTT	CAWSRQNNSPLHF
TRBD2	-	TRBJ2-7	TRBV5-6	TGTGCCAGCAGCCAGGGACTAGCGGATTACGAGCAGTACTTC	CASSQGLADYEQYF
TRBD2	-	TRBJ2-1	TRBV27	TGTGCCAGCAGTCCAATGCAGCGGGGGGAGCAGTTCTTC	CASSPMQRGEQFF
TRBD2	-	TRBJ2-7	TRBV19	TGTGCCAGTAGTCCCGGGGCTAGCGGGAGCTCCTACGAGCAGTACTTC	CASSPGASGSSYEQYF
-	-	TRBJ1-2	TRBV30	TGTGCCTGGAGGACCGGGGGGGCCTATGGCTACACCTTC	CAWRTGGAYGYTF